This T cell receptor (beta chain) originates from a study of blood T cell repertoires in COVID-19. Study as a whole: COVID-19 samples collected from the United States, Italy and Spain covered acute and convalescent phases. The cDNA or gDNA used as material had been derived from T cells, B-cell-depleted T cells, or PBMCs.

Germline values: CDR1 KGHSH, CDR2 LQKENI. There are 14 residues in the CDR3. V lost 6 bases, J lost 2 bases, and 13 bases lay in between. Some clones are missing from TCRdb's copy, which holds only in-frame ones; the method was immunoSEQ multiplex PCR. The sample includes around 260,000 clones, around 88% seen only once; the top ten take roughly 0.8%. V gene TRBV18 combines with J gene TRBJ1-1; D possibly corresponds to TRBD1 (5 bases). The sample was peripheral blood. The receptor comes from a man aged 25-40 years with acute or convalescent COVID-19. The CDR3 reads CASSDSSLNTEAFF. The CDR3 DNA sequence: TGTGCCAGCTCCGACAGTTCCCTAAACACTGAAGCTTTCTTT. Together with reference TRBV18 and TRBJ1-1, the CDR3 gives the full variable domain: NAGVMQNPRHLVRRRGQEARLRCSPMKGHSHVYWYRQLPEEGLKFMVYLQKENIIDESGMPKERFSAEFPKEGPSILRIQQVVRGDSAAYFCASSDSSLNTEAFFGQGTRLTVV.